This TCR beta chain comes out of a study of CD8+CD57+ T cells in acquired aplastic anemia. About the research overall: Sorted CD4+ and CD8+ cells gave a mean 3.2 ug DNA, range roughly 0.2 to 27.4 ug. Overall study findings and caveats: Patients were compared with controls for CD8+ Simpson's diversity, and no significant difference emerged. About 29 shared CD8+ CDR3s appeared highly expressed within patients' immunodominant clones.

Patients who underwent sequencing had shown CD8+CD57+ cell expansion by flow cytometry. The patients, all of them, had severe acquired aplastic anemia. Germline V CDR1 and CDR2: DFQATT, SNEGSKA (reference sequence). V dropped 0 bases and J dropped 6 bases, with 16 bases sitting between them. This CDR3 spans 15 amino acids. Genomic DNA, the template, was used for profiling of the TCR beta VDJ and CDR3. TCRdb re-analysed the reads in MiXCR, keeping a single row per CDR3 protein. The data contain about 120,000 distinct CDR3 sequences, about 50% of them seen just once; the ten biggest clones take up roughly 28%. This clonotype showed up many times. The antigen remains undetermined.

The clonotype was recovered from a human donor with aplastic anemia. This chain uses TRBV20-1 with TRBJ2-3; tentative D call: TRBD1 (5 bases). The material sequenced was sorted CD4+, CD8+, or CD8+CD57+ T cells (not recorded which) from PBMCs. CDR3 in amino acids: CSARDRQQSGDTQYF. CDR3 bases: TGCAGTGCTAGAGATAGACAGCAAAGTGGGGATACGCAGTATTTT.